This T cell receptor beta chain emerged from a study of T cells after yellow fever vaccination. The wider study: The SMART-Seq v4 Ultra Low Input method served to prepare the low-cell-number fractions.

General study results and limits: Researchers cautioned that FACS-sorted repertoires could harbor abundant clonotypes contaminating from the bulk population.

This clonotype was detected only a few times. Its specificity is not known. TCRdb ran MiXCR on the 5' RACE reads and lists one entry per CDR3 protein. Of around 68,000 distinct CDR3 sequences in the sample, about 7.7% were seen once. The CDR3 has 15 residues. Trimming removed 4 bases at V and 2 bases at J, with 15 bases between. Germline V lookup: CDR1 LNHDA, CDR2 SQIVND (reference sequence). The material was CD8+ T cells sorted from PBMCs, obtained around 10 days after the first yellow fever vaccination. The clonotype originates from a man in his late teens or twenties who received the YFV17D yellow fever vaccine. This chain connects TRBV19 to TRBJ2-7; tentatively, D is TRBD1 (5 bases). Written as DNA, the CDR3 is TGTGCCAGTAGTAAGCGATTAGACAGAGCCTACGAGCAGTACTTC. It yields the protein CASSKRLDRAYEQYF.